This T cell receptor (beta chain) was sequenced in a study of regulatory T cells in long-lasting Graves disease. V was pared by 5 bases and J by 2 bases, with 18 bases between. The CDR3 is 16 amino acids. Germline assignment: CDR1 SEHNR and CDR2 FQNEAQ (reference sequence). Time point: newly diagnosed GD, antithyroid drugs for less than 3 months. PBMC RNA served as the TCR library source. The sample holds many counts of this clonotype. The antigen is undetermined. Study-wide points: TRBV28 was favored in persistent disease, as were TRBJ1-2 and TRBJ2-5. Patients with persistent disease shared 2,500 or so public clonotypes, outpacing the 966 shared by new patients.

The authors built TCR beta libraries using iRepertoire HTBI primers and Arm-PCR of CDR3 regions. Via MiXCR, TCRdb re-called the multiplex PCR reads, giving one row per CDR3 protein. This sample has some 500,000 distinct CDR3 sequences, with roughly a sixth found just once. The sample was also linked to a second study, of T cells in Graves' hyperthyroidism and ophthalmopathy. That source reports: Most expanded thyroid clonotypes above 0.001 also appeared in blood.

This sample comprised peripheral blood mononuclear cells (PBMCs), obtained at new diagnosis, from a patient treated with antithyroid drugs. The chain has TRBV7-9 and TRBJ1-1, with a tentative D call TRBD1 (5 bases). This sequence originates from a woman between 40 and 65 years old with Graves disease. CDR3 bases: TGTGCCAGCAGCCCGCTTTTGGGGGAACGTAACACTGAAGCTTTCTTT. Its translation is CASSPLLGERNTEAFF.